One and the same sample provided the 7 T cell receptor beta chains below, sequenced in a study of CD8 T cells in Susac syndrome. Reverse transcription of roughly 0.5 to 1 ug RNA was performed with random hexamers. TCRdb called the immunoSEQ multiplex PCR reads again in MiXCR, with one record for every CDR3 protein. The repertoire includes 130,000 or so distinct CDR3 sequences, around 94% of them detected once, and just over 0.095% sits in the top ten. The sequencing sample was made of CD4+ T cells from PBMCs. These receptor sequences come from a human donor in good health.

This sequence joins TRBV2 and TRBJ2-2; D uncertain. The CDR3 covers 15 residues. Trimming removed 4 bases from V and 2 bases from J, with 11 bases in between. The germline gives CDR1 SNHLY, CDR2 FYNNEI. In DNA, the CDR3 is TGTGCCAGCAGTGGACCCTCGATAAACACCGGGGAGCTGTTTTTT. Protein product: CASSGPSINTGELFF.

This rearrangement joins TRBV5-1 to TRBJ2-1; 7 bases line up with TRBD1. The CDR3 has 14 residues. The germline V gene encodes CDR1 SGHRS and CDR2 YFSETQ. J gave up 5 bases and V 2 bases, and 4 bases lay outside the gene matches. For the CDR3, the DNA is TGCGCCAGCAGCTTCTTACAGGGGAACAATGAGCAGTTCTTC. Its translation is CASSFLQGNNEQFF. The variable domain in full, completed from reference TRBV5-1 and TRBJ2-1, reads KAGVTQTPRYLIKTRGQQVTLSCSPISGHRSVSWYQQTPGQGLQFLFEYFSETQRNKGNFPGRFSGRQFSNSRSEMNVSTLELGDSALYLCASSFLQGNNEQFFGPGTRLTVL.

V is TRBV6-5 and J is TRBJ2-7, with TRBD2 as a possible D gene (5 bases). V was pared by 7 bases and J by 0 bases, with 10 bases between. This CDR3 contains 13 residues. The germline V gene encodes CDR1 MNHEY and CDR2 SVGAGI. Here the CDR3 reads CASTTAGSYEQYF. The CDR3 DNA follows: TGTGCCAGCACCACGGCGGGCTCCTACGAGCAGTACTTC.

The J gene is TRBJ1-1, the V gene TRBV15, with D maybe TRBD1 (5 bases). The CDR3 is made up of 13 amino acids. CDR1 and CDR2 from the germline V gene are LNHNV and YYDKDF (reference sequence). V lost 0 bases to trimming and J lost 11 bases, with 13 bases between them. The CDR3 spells CATSRDRNRDAFF. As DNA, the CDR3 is TGTGCCACCAGCAGAGATAGGAACCGGGACGCTTTCTTT.

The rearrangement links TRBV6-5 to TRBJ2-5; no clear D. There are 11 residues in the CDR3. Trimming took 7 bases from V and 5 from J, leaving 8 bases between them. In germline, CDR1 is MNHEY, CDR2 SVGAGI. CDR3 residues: CASKQEETQYF. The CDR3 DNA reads TGTGCCAGCAAACAAGAGGAGACCCAGTACTTC.

CDR3 amino acids: CASSRDRGTDTQYF. CDR3 nucleotides: TGTGCCAGCAGCCGGGACAGGGGAACAGATACGCAGTATTTT. The V gene is TRBV7-8, the J gene TRBJ2-3, with 10 nucleotides matching TRBD1. CDR3 length: 14 residues. Germline CDR1 reads SGHVS; CDR2 reads FQNEAQ. The V and J ends lost 5 bases and 3 bases, in that order; junction bases with no gene match: 2.

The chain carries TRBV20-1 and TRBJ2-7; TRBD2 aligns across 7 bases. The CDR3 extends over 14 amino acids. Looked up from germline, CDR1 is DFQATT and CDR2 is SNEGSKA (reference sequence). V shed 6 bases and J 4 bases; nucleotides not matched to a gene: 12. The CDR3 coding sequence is TGCAGTGCCGCCGGGACTACGGCACCTTACGAGCAGTACTTC. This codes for CSAAGTTAPYEQYF.